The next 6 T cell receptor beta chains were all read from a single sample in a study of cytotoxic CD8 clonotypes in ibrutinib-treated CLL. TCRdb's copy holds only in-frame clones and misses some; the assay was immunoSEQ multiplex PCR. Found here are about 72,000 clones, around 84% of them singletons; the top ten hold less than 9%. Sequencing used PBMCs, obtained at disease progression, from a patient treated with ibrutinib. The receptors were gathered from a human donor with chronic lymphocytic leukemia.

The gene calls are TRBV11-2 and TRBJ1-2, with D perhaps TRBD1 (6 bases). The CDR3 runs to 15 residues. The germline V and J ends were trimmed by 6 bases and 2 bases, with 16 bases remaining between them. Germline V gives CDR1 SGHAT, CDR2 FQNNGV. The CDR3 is CASRPRGGANYGYTF. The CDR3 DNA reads TGTGCCAGCAGACCTCGGGGGGGCGCGAACTATGGCTACACCTTC.

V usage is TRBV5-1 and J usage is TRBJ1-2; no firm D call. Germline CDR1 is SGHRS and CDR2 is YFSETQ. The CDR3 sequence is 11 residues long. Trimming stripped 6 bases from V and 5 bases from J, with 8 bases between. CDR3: CASTHGYGYTF. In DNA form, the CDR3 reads TGCGCCAGCACCCATGGATATGGCTACACCTTC.

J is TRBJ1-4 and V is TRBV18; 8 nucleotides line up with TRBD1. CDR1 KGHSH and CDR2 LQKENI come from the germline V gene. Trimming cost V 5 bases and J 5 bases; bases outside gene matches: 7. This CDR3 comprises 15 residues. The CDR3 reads CASSARQGTNEKLFF. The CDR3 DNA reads TGTGCCAGCTCAGCGAGACAGGGGACAAATGAAAAACTGTTTTTT. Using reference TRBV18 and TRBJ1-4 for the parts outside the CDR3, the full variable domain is NAGVMQNPRHLVRRRGQEARLRCSPMKGHSHVYWYRQLPEEGLKFMVYLQKENIIDESGMPKERFSAEFPKEGPSILRIQQVVRGDSAAYFCASSARQGTNEKLFFGSGTQLSVL.

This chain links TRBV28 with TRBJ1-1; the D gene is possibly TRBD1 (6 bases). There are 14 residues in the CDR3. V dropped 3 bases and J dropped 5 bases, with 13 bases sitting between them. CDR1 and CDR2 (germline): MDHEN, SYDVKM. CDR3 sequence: CASSLSEGGTEAFF. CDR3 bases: TGTGCCAGCAGTTTGTCAGAGGGGGGGACTGAAGCTTTCTTT.

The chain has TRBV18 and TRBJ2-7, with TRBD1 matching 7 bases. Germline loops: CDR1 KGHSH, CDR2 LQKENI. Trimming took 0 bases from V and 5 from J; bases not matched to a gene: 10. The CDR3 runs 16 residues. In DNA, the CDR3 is TGTGCCAGCTCACCACCCTCAGGGGGATTAGTCCACGAGCAGTACTTC. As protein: CASSPPSGGLVHEQYF.

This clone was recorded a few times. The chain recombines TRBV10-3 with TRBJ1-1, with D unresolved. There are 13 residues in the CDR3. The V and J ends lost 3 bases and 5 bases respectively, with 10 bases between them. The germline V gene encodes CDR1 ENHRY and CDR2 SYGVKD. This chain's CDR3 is CAISDGVRTEAFF. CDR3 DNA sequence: TGTGCCATCAGTGATGGGGTTCGAACTGAAGCTTTCTTT.